The 17 T cell receptor beta chains reported below all come from one sample, sequenced in a study of shared clonotypes between healthy human individuals. Terminally differentiated effector memory CD45RA+ cells were excluded by CCR7 positive selection of CD45RO-negative cells. TCRdb keeps only in-frame clones here, not all; method: immunoSEQ multiplex PCR. The table has approximately 600,000 clones, roughly 95% seen once. Sequencing used naive CD8+ T cells sorted from blood. Receptors were obtained from a woman aged 25-40 years in good health.

V is TRBV7-8 and J is TRBJ1-3; 7 nucleotides agree with TRBD1. The CDR3 length is 15 residues. Germline lookup yields CDR1 SGHVS and CDR2 FQNEAQ. V shed 3 bases, J shed 3 bases, and the junction held 5 bases outside the gene matches. The CDR3 protein is CASSFFWTGGNTIYF. Here the CDR3 DNA reads TGTGCCAGCAGCTTTTTTTGGACAGGTGGAAACACCATATATTTT.

Note on this clone: A junction end diverges from the germline sequence, so it may reflect a read error. The chain links TRBV11-2 to TRBJ2-7, with TRBD2 matching over 11 bases. There are 15 residues in the CDR3. Germline V CDR1 and CDR2: SGHAT, FQNNGV. Here the CDR3 reads CASSPLAGVSHEQYF. The CDR3 DNA sequence: TGTGCCAGCAGCCCACTAGCGGGAGTCTCCCACGAGCAGTACTTC.

The genes are TRBV4-1 and TRBJ1-4; D might be TRBD1 (6 bases). The CDR3 is 14 residues long. CDR1 MGHRA and CDR2 YSYEKL come from the germline V gene. V lost 4 bases to trimming and J lost 12 bases, with 18 bases between them. CDR3 loop: CASSLEEGDRELFF. The CDR3 nucleotides are TGCGCCAGCAGCCTAGAGGAGGGGGACCGTGAACTGTTTTTT.

The rearrangement uses TRBV4-1 and TRBJ2-1, with unresolved D. V was cut by 4 bases and J by 0 bases, with 13 bases left in between. The CDR3 consists of 16 residues. The germline V gene has CDR1 MGHRA and CDR2 YSYEKL. CDR3 sequence reads: CASSPLSRSSYNEQFF. CDR3 DNA sequence: TGCGCCAGCAGCCCACTTTCTAGGAGCTCCTACAATGAGCAGTTCTTC.

CDR3 coding DNA: TGTGCCACCAGCAGAGAGGGGCTCTACGAGCAGAGGTACTTC. It yields the protein CATSREGLYEQRYF. This sequence joins TRBV15 and TRBJ2-7, with TRBD1 as a possible D gene (5 bases). Trimming took off 0 bases at V and 12 bases at J, with 18 bases between the two ends. From germline, CDR1 is LNHNV and CDR2 YYDKDF (reference sequence). The CDR3 spans 14 residues.

J is TRBJ2-7 and V is TRBV5-6; D could derive from TRBD1 or TRBD2 (5 bases each). Germline CDR1 SGHDT, CDR2 YYEEEE. Trimming removed 3 bases from V and 3 bases from J, with 19 bases in between. CDR3 length: 16 amino acids. CDR3 nucleotides: TGTGCCAGCAGCTCCTGGGGGAAGGGGAGAGGCTACGAGCAGTACTTC. Residues: CASSSWGKGRGYEQYF.

The gene calls are TRBV4-1 and TRBJ2-1; 9 nucleotides agree with TRBD2. The germline V gene has CDR1 MGHRA and CDR2 YSYEKL. Trimming cost V 0 bases and J 4 bases; bases outside gene matches: 10. CDR3 length: 18 amino acids. The CDR3: CASSQDNLAGVGYNEQFF. The CDR3 region has the DNA TGCGCCAGCAGCCAAGACAACTTAGCGGGAGTTGGATACAATGAGCAGTTCTTC.

The chain links TRBV5-8 to TRBJ2-7; TRBD2 matches 7 bases. Germline V gene sequence: CDR1 SGHTS, CDR2 YDEGEE. J was trimmed by 0 bases and V by 6 bases; bases with no gene match: 9. This CDR3 has 15 amino acids. CDR3 protein: CASTTAGKPSYEQYF. The CDR3 nucleotides are TGTGCCAGCACAACAGCGGGGAAACCCTCCTACGAGCAGTACTTC.

The rearrangement uses TRBV6-5 and TRBJ2-1; the D gene could be TRBD1 or TRBD2 (5 bases each). The ends were cut back, 6 bases at V and 4 bases at J, with 16 bases in the middle. This CDR3 has 15 residues. Germline CDR1 MNHEY, CDR2 SVGAGI. DNA for the CDR3: TGTGCCAGCAGGCAAACCCGGGACCTATACAATGAGCAGTTCTTC. Translation: CASRQTRDLYNEQFF.

V and J are TRBV7-8 and TRBJ1-2; a weak D match, TRBD1 (5 bases). V shed 1 base and J shed 2 bases, with 11 bases lying between them. Germline V gene data show CDR1 as SGHVS and CDR2 as FQNEAQ. This CDR3 comprises 15 residues. CDR3 protein: CASSLVPDSNYGYTF. The CDR3 coding sequence is TGTGCCAGCAGCTTAGTCCCCGACAGCAACTATGGCTACACCTTC.

This chain links TRBV5-4 with TRBJ2-5, with TRBD1 matching 9 bases. TRBJ2-7 matches the DNA end more closely, so the J call is doubtful. The CDR3 contains 15 residues. Germline CDR1 reads SGHNT; CDR2 reads YYREEE (reference sequence). The CDR3 loop is CASSLEGTGFGEQYF. In DNA, the CDR3 is TGTGCCAGCAGCTTGGAGGGGACAGGGTTTGGCGAGCAGTACTTC.

The chain is built from TRBV5-8 and TRBJ2-7; TRBD2 agrees at 8 bases. Germline values: CDR1 SGHTS, CDR2 YDEGEE. The CDR3 runs 15 residues. With 0 bases clipped from V and 2 bases from J, the junction kept 4 bases outside the gene matches. DNA of the CDR3: TGTGCCAGCAGCTTGGTAGCGGGACGGACCTACGAGCAGTACTTC. It specifies CASSLVAGRTYEQYF.

This clone was detected once. The chain joins TRBV10-2 to TRBJ2-3; D ambiguous. This CDR3 has 14 amino acids. CDR1 is WSHSY, CDR2 SAAADI, per germline. V was trimmed by 1 base and J by 3 bases, leaving 8 bases between them. For the CDR3, the DNA is TGCGCCAGCAGTGAGTTCAGCAAAACAGATACGCAGTATTTT. As protein: CASSEFSKTDTQYF.

The sample holds one count of this clone. The chain carries TRBV27 and TRBJ1-1; TRBD1 agrees at 7 bases. The CDR3 has 16 residues. V lost 2 bases, J lost 5 bases, and 11 bases stayed unmatched. Germline V lookup: CDR1 MNHEY, CDR2 SMNVEV (reference sequence). The CDR3 nucleotides read TGTGCCAGCAGTTTACTAGGGGGCGCGGGGACAACTGAAGCTTTCTTT. Its protein is CASSLLGGAGTTEAFF.

This chain links TRBV6-6 with TRBJ2-7, with TRBD2 matching 13 bases. J was trimmed by 4 bases and V by 7 bases; bases with no gene match: 4. CDR1 and CDR2 from the germline V gene are MNHNY and SVGAGI (reference sequence). The CDR3 runs to 14 residues. The CDR3 sequence is CASMELAGGYEQYF. For the CDR3, the DNA is TGTGCCAGCATGGAACTAGCGGGAGGGTACGAGCAGTACTTC.

The genes are TRBV19 and TRBJ1-1; TRBD1 might be the D (6 bases). The CDR3 totals 13 residues. Germline lookup yields CDR1 LNHDA and CDR2 SQIVND (reference sequence). This CDR3 is CASSPGAYTEAFF. The CDR3 coding sequence is TGTGCTTCCAGTCCAGGGGCTTACACTGAAGCTTTCTTT.

The chain uses TRBV6-5 and TRBJ2-2; D unresolved. Trimming took off 2 bases at V and 2 bases at J, with 6 bases between the two ends. CDR1 is MNHEY and CDR2 is SVGAGI in the germline V gene. CDR3 length: 14 residues. The DNA of the CDR3 is TGTGCCAGCAGTTACACCACAAACACCGGGGAGCTGTTTTTT. Protein: CASSYTTNTGELFF.